A single sample gave rise to the 15 T cell receptor beta chains below, sequenced in a study of cytomegalovirus exposure and HLA in healthy donors. 60 Vbeta and 13 Jbeta primers were used in PCR. The assay was immunoSEQ multiplex PCR, and TCRdb's table has in-frame clones only and misses some. This repertoire shows 180,000 or so clones, about 9% found once; its top ten account for over 1%. The source material was PBMCs. Receptors originate from a woman aged 25-40 years in good health and CMV-seropositive.

This chain connects TRBV2 to TRBJ1-1, with D hard to call. Trimming took 6 bases from V and 3 from J, leaving 11 bases between them. Per the germline V gene, CDR1 is SNHLY and CDR2 is FYNNEI. The CDR3 extends over 13 amino acids. CDR3 nucleotides: TGTGCCAGCAGGTCGGCTGAGGACACTGAAGCTTTCTTT. Protein: CASRSAEDTEAFF. The whole variable domain, filled in from reference TRBV2 and TRBJ1-1, reads EPEVTQTPSHQVTQMGQEVILRCVPISNHLYFYWYRQILGQKVEFLVSFYNNEISEKSEIFDDQFSVERPDGSNFTLKIRSTKLEDSAMYFCASRSAEDTEAFFGQGTRLTVV.

The genes are TRBV5-4 and TRBJ1-2, with 7 positions matching TRBD1. Germline V CDR1 and CDR2: SGHNT, YYREEE (reference sequence). J was trimmed by 1 base and V by 5 bases; bases with no gene match: 5. The CDR3 length is 14 residues. As DNA, the CDR3 is TGTGCCAGCAGTCGGGACAGAAATAACTATGGCTACACCTTC. This codes for CASSRDRNNYGYTF.

This clone was counted a single time. The chain uses TRBV5-1 and TRBJ1-1; D perhaps matches TRBD1 (5 bases). V was shortened by 5 bases and J by 3 bases, with 14 bases between the two germline ends. Germline V lookup: CDR1 SGHRS, CDR2 YFSETQ. The CDR3 is 14 amino acids. CDR3: CASRDGGGDTEAFF. DNA of the CDR3: TGCGCCAGCAGAGATGGTGGGGGGGACACTGAAGCTTTCTTT.

V is TRBV5-4 and J is TRBJ2-5, with TRBD2 matching 11 bases. The germline gives CDR1 SGHNT, CDR2 YYREEE (reference sequence). V lost 0 bases, J lost 3 bases, and 1 base stayed unmatched. The CDR3 loop spans 15 amino acids. CDR3 sequence (DNA): TGTGCCAGCAGCTTGGTAGCGGGAGGGGAAGAGACCCAGTACTTC. It specifies CASSLVAGGEETQYF. The full variable domain, its missing parts supplied by reference TRBV5-4 and TRBJ2-5, is ETGVTQSPTHLIKTRGQQVTLRCSSQSGHNTVSWYQQALGQGPQFIFQYYREEENGRGNFPPRFSGLQFPNYSSELNVNALELDDSALYLCASSLVAGGEETQYFGPGTRLLVL.

This clone came up a few times. The CDR3 DNA is TGTGCCAGCAGCCGACTAGCCGGGAAGGGGGACAATGAGCAGTTCTTC. Its translation: CASSRLAGKGDNEQFF. The rearrangement uses TRBV7-8 and TRBJ2-1; a possible D gene is TRBD2 (7 bases). CDR1 is SGHVS and CDR2 is FQNEAQ in the germline V gene. This CDR3 region has 16 residues. With 5 bases removed from V and 5 bases from J, the gap between germline ends came to 19 bases.

The chain recombines TRBV5-1 with TRBJ2-7, with no clear D. V lost 3 bases to trimming and J lost 0 bases, with 7 bases between them. This CDR3 spans 13 amino acids. Germline V CDR1 and CDR2: SGHRS, YFSETQ. The CDR3 DNA follows: TGCGCCAGCAGCTCCGAGAACTCCTACGAGCAGTACTTC. Residues: CASSSENSYEQYF.

In its sample, this clone was seen a few times. V is TRBV29-1 and J is TRBJ2-7, with TRBD1 as a possible D gene (6 bases). The CDR3 covers 15 residues. In germline, CDR1 is SQVTM, CDR2 ANQGSEA. Trimming cost V 6 bases and J 3 bases, with 21 bases left between them. The CDR3 DNA sequence: TGCAGCGTGGGCCGGGACAACCTAAGGAGCTACGAGCAGTACTTC. Translated, it gives CSVGRDNLRSYEQYF.

This chain links TRBV5-6 with TRBJ2-7, with 7 bases lining up with TRBD2. Germline loops: CDR1 SGHDT, CDR2 YYEEEE. The CDR3 runs 18 residues. The ends lost 4 bases at V and 6 bases at J; junction bases unmatched: 22. In nucleotides, the CDR3 is TGTGCCAGCAGCCCCCTGAGTGAGGTAGCGGGCCCCAGGATCGAGCAGTACTTC. Its translation: CASSPLSEVAGPRIEQYF.

The J gene is TRBJ2-7, the V gene TRBV27, with TRBD2 matching 8 bases. Germline V gene data show CDR1 as MNHEY and CDR2 as SMNVEV (reference sequence). The junction had 9 bases not matched to a gene; V was cut back by 3 bases and J by 5 bases. The CDR3 loop spans 15 amino acids. The CDR3 sequence is CASSFGGASGNEQYF. The CDR3, as DNA: TGTGCCAGCAGTTTCGGGGGGGCGTCTGGGAACGAGCAGTACTTC.

This chain uses TRBV5-5 with TRBJ2-1; 11 bases are a match to TRBD2. Losses at the gene ends were 1 base for V and 5 bases for J; bases not matched to a gene: 11. CDR1 and CDR2 (germline): SGHKS, YYEKEE (reference sequence). The CDR3 totals 18 residues. CDR3 DNA sequence: TGTGCCAGCAGCTTGAGACTAGCGGGATCCCTCGTCAACAATGAGCAGTTCTTC. Amino acid sequence: CASSLRLAGSLVNNEQFF.

V gene TRBV6-5 combines with J gene TRBJ2-2, with no clear D. The germline V gene has CDR1 MNHEY and CDR2 SVGAGI. The CDR3 is 14 amino acids. The CDR3 loop reads CATREYLGTGELFF. Written as DNA, the CDR3 is TGTGCAACCAGAGAATATCTAGGTACCGGGGAGCTGTTTTTT.

This sequence joins TRBV9 and TRBJ2-1; 8 bases align to TRBD1. The CDR3 spans 16 residues. J was trimmed by 0 bases and V by 2 bases; bases with no gene match: 4. CDR1 and CDR2 (germline): SGDLS, YYNGEE. Here the CDR3 DNA reads TGTGCCAGCAGCGTGTCCGGGACAGGCTCCTACAATGAGCAGTTCTTC. Its protein product is CASSVSGTGSYNEQFF.

The CDR3 loop reads CASSEQGGGRYGPTRGGYTF. The CDR3 bases are TGTGCCAGCAGTGAACAGGGGGGAGGAAGGTATGGCCCTACCCGAGGGGGCTACACCTTC. V usage is TRBV6-1 and J usage is TRBJ1-2; TRBD1 agrees at 7 bases. V was pared by 2 bases and J by 8 bases, with 26 bases of the junction left unmatched. Germline V gene lookup returns CDR1 MNHNS and CDR2 SASEGT. The CDR3 loop spans 20 amino acids.

The rearrangement uses TRBV9 and TRBJ1-4, with 9 bases matching TRBD1. This CDR3 has 17 amino acids. In germline, CDR1 is SGDLS, CDR2 YYNGEE. J gave up 0 bases and V 3 bases, and 6 bases lay outside the gene matches. CDR3 region: CASSAQTGGATNEKLFF. The CDR3, as DNA: TGTGCCAGCAGCGCCCAGACAGGGGGTGCAACTAATGAAAAACTGTTTTTT. Filled out from reference TRBV9 and TRBJ1-4, the complete variable domain reads DSGVTQTPKHLITATGQRVTLRCSPRSGDLSVYWYQQSLDQGLQFLIQYYNGEERAKGNILERFSAQQFPDLHSELNLSSLELGDSALYFCASSAQTGGATNEKLFFGSGTQLSVL.

This clone was detected a few times. This chain joins TRBV6-5 and TRBJ1-2; D possibly corresponds to TRBD1 (6 bases). Germline CDR1 MNHEY, CDR2 SVGAGI. The CDR3 loop spans 13 amino acids. V was cut by 8 bases and J by 6 bases, with 16 bases left in between. CDR3 in DNA: TGTGCCAGCTACGTTGGGGGGGGGCATGGCTACACCTTC. Protein: CASYVGGGHGYTF.